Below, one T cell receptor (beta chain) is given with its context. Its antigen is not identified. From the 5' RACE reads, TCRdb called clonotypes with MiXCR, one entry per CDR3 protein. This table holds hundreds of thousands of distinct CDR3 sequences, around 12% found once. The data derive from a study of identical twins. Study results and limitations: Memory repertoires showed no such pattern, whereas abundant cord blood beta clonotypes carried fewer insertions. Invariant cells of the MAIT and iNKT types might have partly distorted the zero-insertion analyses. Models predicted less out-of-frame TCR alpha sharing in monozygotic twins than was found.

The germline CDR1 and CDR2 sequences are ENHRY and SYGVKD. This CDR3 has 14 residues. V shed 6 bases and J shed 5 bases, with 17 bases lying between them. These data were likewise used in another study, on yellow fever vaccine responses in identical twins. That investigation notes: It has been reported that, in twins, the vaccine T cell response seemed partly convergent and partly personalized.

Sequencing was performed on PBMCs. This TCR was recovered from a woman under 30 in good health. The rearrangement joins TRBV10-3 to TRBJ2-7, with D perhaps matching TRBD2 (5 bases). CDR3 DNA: TGTGCCATCAGAAGGGTCTCAAACGGGGACGAGCAGTACTTC. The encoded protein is CAIRRVSNGDEQYF.